A selection of T cell receptor beta chains follows, all from one sample in a study of T cell changes during pregnancy in multiple sclerosis. Clones were read by immunoSEQ multiplex PCR, and TCRdb kept only the in-frame ones, dropping some. The sample has tens of thousands of clones; approximately 86% are singletons. Specimen: CD8+ T cells from peripheral blood mononuclear cells, collected in the first trimester of pregnancy. The receptors here all came from a female donor with multiple sclerosis, enrolled in a pregnancy study. Each CDR3 is given with its conserved first and last residue. The D gene is left open where the match is weak. Not all rows give a size; the values are once, few, many and, for expanded clones, a class.

cdr3_aa	cdr3_nt	clone_size	v_call	j_call	d_call
CASSLAEASTDTQYF	TGTGCCAGCAGCTTAGCGGAGGCTAGCACAGATACGCAGTATTTT	few	TRBV7-9	TRBJ2-3	NA
CAWSIVSGGAWAEQFF	TGTGCCTGGAGTATCGTTAGCGGGGGGGCTTGGGCTGAGCAGTTCTTC	NA	TRBV30	TRBJ2-1	TRBD2
CASSVAGLPKGQNTEAFF	TGTGCCAGCAGCGTAGCAGGGCTCCCAAAGGGACAGAACACTGAAGCTTTCTTT	NA	TRBV9	TRBJ1-1	NA
CASSESDWSYEQYF	TGTGCCAGCAGCGAATCGGACTGGTCCTACGAGCAGTACTTC	NA	TRBV11-3	TRBJ2-7	NA
CASSLHGRVGEAFF	TGTGCCAGTAGTTTACACGGTCGGGTTGGTGAAGCTTTCTTT	NA	TRBV19	TRBJ1-1	NA
CATWRLADTQYF	TGTGCCACCTGGAGACTAGCCGATACGCAGTATTTT	NA	TRBV27	TRBJ2-3	TRBD2
CASSPPGAYEQYF	TGTGCCAGCTCACCCCCCGGGGCCTACGAGCAGTACTTC	NA	TRBV18	TRBJ2-7	NA
CASSFRTGGIHEQYF	TGTGCCAGCAGCTTTCGGACAGGGGGCATACACGAGCAGTACTTC	NA	TRBV5-5	TRBJ2-7	TRBD1
CASSFSGGNTGELFF	TGTGCCAGCAGTTTTAGCGGGGGGAACACCGGGGAGCTGTTTTTT	NA	TRBV7-9	TRBJ2-2	TRBD2
CASSLDTVSYEQYF	TGTGCCAGCAGCTTAGATACAGTCTCCTACGAGCAGTACTTC	NA	TRBV11-2	TRBJ2-7	NA
CASSAGAGDEQFF	TGCGCCAGCAGCGCGGGGGCCGGGGATGAGCAGTTCTTC	NA	TRBV5-1	TRBJ2-1	NA
CATQTGVNTEAFF	TGTGCCACCCAGACAGGGGTGAACACTGAAGCTTTCTTT	once	TRBV10-3	TRBJ1-1	TRBD1
CATSTDRGLMNTEAFF	TGTGCCACCAGCACCGACAGGGGTCTCATGAACACTGAAGCTTTCTTT	NA	TRBV15	TRBJ1-1	TRBD1
CASRTGLAGNEQFF	TGTGCCAGCAGGACAGGACTAGCGGGAAACGAGCAGTTCTTC	NA	TRBV27	TRBJ2-1	TRBD2
CASSAGDSGAAFF	TGTGCCAGCAGCGCCGGCGATTCTGGGGCGGCTTTCTTT	NA	TRBV9	TRBJ1-1	NA
CAISGDRGVNSPLHF	TGTGCCATCAGTGGGGACAGGGGCGTCAATTCACCCCTCCACTTT	NA	TRBV10-3	TRBJ1-6	TRBD1
CASSHPGQGPNTEAFF	TGTGCCAGCAGTCATCCGGGACAGGGACCAAACACTGAAGCTTTCTTT	NA	TRBV27	TRBJ1-1	TRBD1
CASSRSLTDTQYF	TGTGCCAGCAGTCGGTCCCTCACAGATACGCAGTATTTT	NA	TRBV27	TRBJ2-3	NA
CAWSHDSDTEAFF	TGTGCCTGGAGTCATGATTCAGACACTGAAGCTTTCTTT	NA	TRBV30	TRBJ1-1	NA
CASSLVPGGPVDTQYF	TGTGCCAGCAGCTTGGTACCGGGAGGGCCGGTGGATACGCAGTATTTT	NA	TRBV5-8	TRBJ2-3	TRBD2
CASSSGQADYGYTF	TGTGCCAGCAGTTCGGGACAGGCTGACTATGGCTACACCTTC	once	TRBV28	TRBJ1-2	TRBD1
CASSLNTNTEAFF	TGTGCCAGCAGCTTAAACACCAACACTGAAGCTTTCTTT	many	TRBV7-3	TRBJ1-1	NA
CASTPPLIGGKEDYEQYF	TGTGCCAGCACCCCCCCTCTGATAGGGGGAAAAGAGGACTACGAGCAGTACTTC	NA	TRBV13	TRBJ2-7	NA
CASSYWRPPRQGSFYEQYF	TGTGCCAGCAGCTATTGGAGGCCTCCTCGACAGGGGAGCTTCTACGAGCAGTACTTC	once	TRBV5-4	TRBJ2-7	TRBD1
CASSIRTAPLLHEQYF	TGTGCCAGTAGTATCAGGACAGCACCTCTTCTCCACGAGCAGTACTTC	NA	TRBV19	TRBJ2-7	NA
CASSPDSSFGYGYTF	TGTGCCAGCAGCCCGGACAGTTCATTTGGCTATGGCTACACCTTC	NA	TRBV7-2	TRBJ1-2	NA
CASSPRDSSNYGYTF	TGTGCCAGCAGCCCTCGGGACAGTTCTAACTATGGCTACACCTTC	NA	TRBV11-3	TRBJ1-2	TRBD1
CSASERQGFF	TGCAGTGCTTCTGAGAGACAGGGTTTCTTT	NA	TRBV20-1	TRBJ1-1	TRBD1
CASSYLTGETQYF	TGTGCCAGCAGTTACCTGACCGGGGAGACCCAGTACTTC	NA	TRBV6-5	TRBJ2-5	NA
CASSYNRGREEYEQYF	TGTGCCAGCAGTTATAACAGGGGGCGCGAGGAATACGAGCAGTACTTC	NA	TRBV6-5	TRBJ2-7	TRBD1